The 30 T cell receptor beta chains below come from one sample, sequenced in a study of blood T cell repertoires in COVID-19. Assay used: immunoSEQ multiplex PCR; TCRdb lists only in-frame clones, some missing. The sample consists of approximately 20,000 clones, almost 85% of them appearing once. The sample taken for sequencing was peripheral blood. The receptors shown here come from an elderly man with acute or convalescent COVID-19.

Here the CDR3 reads CASSYARGAYEQYF. The CDR3 nucleotides read TGTGCCAGCAGCTACGCCAGGGGGGCCTACGAGCAGTACTTC. The chain joins TRBV7-2 to TRBJ2-7; a weak D match, TRBD1 (7 bases). The CDR3 loop spans 14 amino acids. The ends were cut back, 4 bases at V and 2 bases at J, with 12 bases in the middle. The germline CDR1 and CDR2 sequences are SGHTA and FQGNSA.

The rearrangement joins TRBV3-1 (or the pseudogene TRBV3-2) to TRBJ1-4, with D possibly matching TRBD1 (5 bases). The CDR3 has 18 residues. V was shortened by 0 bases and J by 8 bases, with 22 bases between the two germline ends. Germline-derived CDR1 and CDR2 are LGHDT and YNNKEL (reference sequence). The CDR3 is CASSQDRGPGAGGEKLFF. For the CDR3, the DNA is TGTGCCAGCAGCCAAGATCGGGGTCCGGGAGCGGGGGGAGAAAAACTGTTTTTT.

The CDR3 nucleotides are TGCGCCAGCAGCCAAGGAGGCGGGGGGCTCCACGAGCAGTACTTC. It encodes CASSQGGGGLHEQYF. The genes are TRBV4-3 and TRBJ2-7; TRBD2 agrees at 8 bases. V lost 1 base and J lost 5; bases outside the gene matches: 7. Per the germline V gene, CDR1 is LGHNA and CDR2 is YSLEER. This CDR3 is built from 15 residues.

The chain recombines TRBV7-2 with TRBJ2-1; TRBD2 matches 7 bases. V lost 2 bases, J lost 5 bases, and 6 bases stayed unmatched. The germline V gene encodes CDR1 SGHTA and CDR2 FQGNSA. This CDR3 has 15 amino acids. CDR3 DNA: TGTGCCAGCAGCTTATTTTGGGGGGGACACAATGAGCAGTTCTTC. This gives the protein CASSLFWGGHNEQFF.

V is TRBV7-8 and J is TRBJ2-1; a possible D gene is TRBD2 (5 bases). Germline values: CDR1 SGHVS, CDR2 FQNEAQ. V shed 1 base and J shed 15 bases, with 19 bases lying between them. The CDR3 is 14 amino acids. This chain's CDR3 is CASSLVPTGIEGFF. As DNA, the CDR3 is TGTGCCAGCAGCTTAGTTCCCACCGGGATTGAGGGGTTCTTC. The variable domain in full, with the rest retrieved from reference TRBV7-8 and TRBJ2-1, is GAGVSQSPRYKVAKRGQDVALRCDPISGHVSLFWYQQALGQGPEFLTYFQNEAQLDKSGLPSDRFFAERPEGSVSTLKIQRTQQEDSAVYLCASSLVPTGIEGFFGPGTRLTVL.

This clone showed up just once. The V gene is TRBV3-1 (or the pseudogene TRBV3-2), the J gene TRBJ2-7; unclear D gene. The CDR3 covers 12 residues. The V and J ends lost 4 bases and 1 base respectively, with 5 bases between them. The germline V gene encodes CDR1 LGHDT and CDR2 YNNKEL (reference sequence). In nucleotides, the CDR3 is TGTGCCAGCAGCCTAATATCCTACGAGCAGTACTTC. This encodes CASSLISYEQYF.

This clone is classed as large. The DNA for the CDR3 is TGTGCCAGCAATCTCCGAGCGGACAGCTCCTACGAGCAGTACTTC. It codes for CASNLRADSSYEQYF. The chain joins TRBV6-5 to TRBJ2-7; perhaps TRBD1 as D (6 bases). V lost 7 bases to trimming and J lost 0 bases, with 16 bases between them. Germline V gene sequence: CDR1 MNHEY, CDR2 SVGAGI. This CDR3 comprises 15 residues.

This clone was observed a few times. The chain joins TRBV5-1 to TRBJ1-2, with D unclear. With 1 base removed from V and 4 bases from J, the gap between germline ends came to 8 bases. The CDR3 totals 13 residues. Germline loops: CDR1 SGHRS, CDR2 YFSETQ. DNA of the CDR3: TGCGCCAGCAGCTTGAACAGCCTCTATGGCTACACCTTC. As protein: CASSLNSLYGYTF.

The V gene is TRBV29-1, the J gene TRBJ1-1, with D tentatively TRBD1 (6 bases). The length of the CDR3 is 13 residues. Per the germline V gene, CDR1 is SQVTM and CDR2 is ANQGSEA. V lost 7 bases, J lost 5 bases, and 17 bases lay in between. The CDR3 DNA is TGCAGCGGTTATACAGGGACTAGGACTGAAGCTTTCTTT. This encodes CSGYTGTRTEAFF. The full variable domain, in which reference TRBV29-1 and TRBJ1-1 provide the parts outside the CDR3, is SAVISQKPSRDICQRGTSLTIQCQVDSQVTMMFWYRQQPGQSLTLIATANQGSEATYESGFVIDKFPISRPNLTFSTLTVSNMSPEDSSIYLCSGYTGTRTEAFFGQGTRLTVV.

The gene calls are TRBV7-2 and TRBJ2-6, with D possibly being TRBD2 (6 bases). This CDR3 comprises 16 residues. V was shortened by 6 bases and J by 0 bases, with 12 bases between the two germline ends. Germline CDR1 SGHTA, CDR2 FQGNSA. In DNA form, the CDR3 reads TGTGCCAGCAGAGCGGGCAGGTCCTCTGGGGCCAACGTCCTGACTTTC. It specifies CASRAGRSSGANVLTF.

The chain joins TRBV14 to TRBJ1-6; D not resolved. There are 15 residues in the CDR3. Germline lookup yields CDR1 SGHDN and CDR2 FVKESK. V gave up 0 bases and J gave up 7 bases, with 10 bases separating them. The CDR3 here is CASSQERVGNSPLHF. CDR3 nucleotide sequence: TGTGCCAGCAGCCAAGAGAGGGTGGGCAATTCACCCCTCCACTTT.

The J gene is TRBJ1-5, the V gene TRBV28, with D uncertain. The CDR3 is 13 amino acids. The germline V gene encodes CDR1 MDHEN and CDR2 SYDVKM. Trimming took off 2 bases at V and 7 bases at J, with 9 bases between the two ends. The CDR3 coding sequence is TGTGCCAGCAGTTTACCCCTCGGGCAGCCCCAGCATTTT. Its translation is CASSLPLGQPQHF.

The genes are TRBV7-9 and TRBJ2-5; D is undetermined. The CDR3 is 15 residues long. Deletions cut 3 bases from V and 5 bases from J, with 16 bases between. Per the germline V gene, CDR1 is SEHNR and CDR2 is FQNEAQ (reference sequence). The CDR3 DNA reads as TGTGCCAGCAGCTTTAGCCATGGCGGAGACGAGACCCAGTACTTC. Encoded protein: CASSFSHGGDETQYF. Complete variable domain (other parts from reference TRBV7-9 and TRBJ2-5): DTGVSQNPRHKITKRGQNVTFRCDPISEHNRLYWYRQTLGQGPEFLTYFQNEAQLEKSRLLSDRFSAERPKGSFSTLEIQRTEQGDSAMYLCASSFSHGGDETQYFGPGTRLLVL.

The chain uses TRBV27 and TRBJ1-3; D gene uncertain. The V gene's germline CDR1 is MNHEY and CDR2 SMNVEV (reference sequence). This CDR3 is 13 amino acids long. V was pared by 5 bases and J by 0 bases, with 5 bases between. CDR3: CASSASSGNTIYF. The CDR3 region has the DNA TGTGCCAGCAGTGCGAGCTCTGGAAACACCATATATTTT.

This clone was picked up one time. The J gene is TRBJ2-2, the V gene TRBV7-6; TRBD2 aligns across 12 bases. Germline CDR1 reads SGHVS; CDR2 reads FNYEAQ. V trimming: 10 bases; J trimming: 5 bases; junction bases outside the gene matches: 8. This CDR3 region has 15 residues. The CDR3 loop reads CAIPSGLAGTGELFF. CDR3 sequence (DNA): TGTGCCATACCCTCCGGACTAGCGGGGACCGGGGAGCTGTTTTTT.

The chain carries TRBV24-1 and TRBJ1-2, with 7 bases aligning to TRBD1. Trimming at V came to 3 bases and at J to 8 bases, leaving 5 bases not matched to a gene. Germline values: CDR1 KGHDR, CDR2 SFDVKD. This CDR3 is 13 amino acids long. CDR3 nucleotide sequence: TGTGCCACCAGTGATCAGGGGGTAGGGGGCTACACCTTC. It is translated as CATSDQGVGGYTF.

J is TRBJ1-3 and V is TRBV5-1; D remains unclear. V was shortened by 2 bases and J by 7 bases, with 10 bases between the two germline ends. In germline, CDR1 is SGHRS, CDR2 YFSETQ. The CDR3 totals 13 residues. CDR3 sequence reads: CASSFQPRNTIYF. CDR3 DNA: TGCGCCAGCAGCTTTCAACCGAGGAACACCATATATTTT. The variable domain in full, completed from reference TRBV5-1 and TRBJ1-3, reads KAGVTQTPRYLIKTRGQQVTLSCSPISGHRSVSWYQQTPGQGLQFLFEYFSETQRNKGNFPGRFSGRQFSNSRSEMNVSTLELGDSALYLCASSFQPRNTIYFGEGSWLTVV.

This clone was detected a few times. CDR3 in amino acids: CASSLSGGNSNQPQHF. The CDR3 coding sequence is TGTGCCAGCAGCTTATCGGGAGGGAATAGCAATCAGCCCCAGCATTTT. The chain recombines TRBV7-2 with TRBJ1-5; no firm D call. This CDR3 has 16 residues. V lost 2 bases and J lost 0, with 11 bases in between. Germline loops: CDR1 SGHTA, CDR2 FQGNSA.

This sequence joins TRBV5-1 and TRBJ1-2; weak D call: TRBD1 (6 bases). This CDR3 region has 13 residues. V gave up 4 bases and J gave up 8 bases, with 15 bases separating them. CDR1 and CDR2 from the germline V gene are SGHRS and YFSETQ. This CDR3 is CASSEQQGSGYTF. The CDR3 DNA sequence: TGCGCCAGCAGCGAACAACAGGGCTCCGGCTACACCTTC.

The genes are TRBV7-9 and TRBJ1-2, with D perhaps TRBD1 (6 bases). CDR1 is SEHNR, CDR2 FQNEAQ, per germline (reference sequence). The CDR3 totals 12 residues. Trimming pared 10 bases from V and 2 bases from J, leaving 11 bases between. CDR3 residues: CATPTGNYGYTF. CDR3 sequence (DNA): TGTGCCACCCCGACAGGCAACTATGGCTACACCTTC. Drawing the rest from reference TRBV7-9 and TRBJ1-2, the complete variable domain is DTGVSQNPRHKITKRGQNVTFRCDPISEHNRLYWYRQTLGQGPEFLTYFQNEAQLEKSRLLSDRFSAERPKGSFSTLEIQRTEQGDSAMYLCATPTGNYGYTFGSGTRLTVV.

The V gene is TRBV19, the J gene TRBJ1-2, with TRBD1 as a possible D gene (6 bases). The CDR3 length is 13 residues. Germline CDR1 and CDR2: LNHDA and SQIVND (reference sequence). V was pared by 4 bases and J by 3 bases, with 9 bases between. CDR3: CASSRDTDYGYTF. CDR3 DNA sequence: TGTGCCAGTAGTAGGGACACCGACTATGGCTACACCTTC. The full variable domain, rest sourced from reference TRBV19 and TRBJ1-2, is DGGITQSPKYLFRKEGQNVTLSCEQNLNHDAMYWYRQDPGQGLRLIYYSQIVNDFQKGDIAEGYSVSREKKESFPLTVTSAQKNPTAFYLCASSRDTDYGYTFGSGTRLTVV.

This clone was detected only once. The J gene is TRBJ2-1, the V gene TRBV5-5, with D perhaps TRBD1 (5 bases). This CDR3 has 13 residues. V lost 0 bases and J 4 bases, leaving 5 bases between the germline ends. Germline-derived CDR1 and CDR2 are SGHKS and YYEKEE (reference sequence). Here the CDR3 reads CASSLDRYNEQFF. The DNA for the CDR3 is TGTGCCAGCAGCTTGGACAGGTACAATGAGCAGTTCTTC.

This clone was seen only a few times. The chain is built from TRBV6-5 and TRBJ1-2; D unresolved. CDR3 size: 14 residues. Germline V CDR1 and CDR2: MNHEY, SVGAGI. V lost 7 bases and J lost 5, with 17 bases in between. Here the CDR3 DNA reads TGTGCCAGCACCCTCGGGAGCCGTCTTTATGGCTACACCTTC. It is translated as CASTLGSRLYGYTF.

The CDR3 reads CASSVELRGEQYF. Written as DNA, the CDR3 is TGTGCCAGCAGTGTCGAACTGCGCGGCGAGCAGTACTTC. This rearrangement joins TRBV2 to TRBJ2-7; D is unresolved. V lost 4 bases, J lost 6 bases, and 13 bases lay in between. The CDR3 consists of 13 residues. Germline lookup yields CDR1 SNHLY and CDR2 FYNNEI.

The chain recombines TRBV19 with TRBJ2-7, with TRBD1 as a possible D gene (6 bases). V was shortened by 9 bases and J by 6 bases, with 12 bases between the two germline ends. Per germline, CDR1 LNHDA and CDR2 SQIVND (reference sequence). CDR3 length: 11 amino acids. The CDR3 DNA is TGTGCCAGCCTACAGGGAACCGAGCAGTACTTC. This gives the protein CASLQGTEQYF.

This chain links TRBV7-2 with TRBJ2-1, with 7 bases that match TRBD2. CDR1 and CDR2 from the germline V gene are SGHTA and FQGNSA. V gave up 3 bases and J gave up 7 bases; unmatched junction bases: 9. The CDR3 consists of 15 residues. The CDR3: CASSFGGGGRNEQFF. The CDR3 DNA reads TGTGCCAGCAGCTTTGGGGGGGGAGGAAGAAATGAGCAGTTCTTC.

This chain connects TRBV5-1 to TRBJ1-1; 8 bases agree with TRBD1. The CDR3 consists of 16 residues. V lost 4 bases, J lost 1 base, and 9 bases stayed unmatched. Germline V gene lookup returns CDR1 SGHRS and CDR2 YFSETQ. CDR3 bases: TGCGCCAGCAGCCCCGGGAGGACAGGGAAGAACACTGAAGCTTTCTTT. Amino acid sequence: CASSPGRTGKNTEAFF.

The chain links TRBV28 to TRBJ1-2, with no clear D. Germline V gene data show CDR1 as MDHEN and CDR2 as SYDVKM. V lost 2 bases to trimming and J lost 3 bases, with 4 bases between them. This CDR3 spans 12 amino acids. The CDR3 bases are TGTGCCAGCAGTTTAATCGACTATGGCTACACCTTC. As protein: CASSLIDYGYTF.

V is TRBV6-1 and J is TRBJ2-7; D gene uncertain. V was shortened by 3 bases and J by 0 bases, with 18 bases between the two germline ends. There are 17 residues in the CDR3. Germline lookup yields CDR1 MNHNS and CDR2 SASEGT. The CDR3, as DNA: TGTGCCAGCAGTGAGGGCAGCACAAAAACATACTCCTACGAGCAGTACTTC. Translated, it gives CASSEGSTKTYSYEQYF.

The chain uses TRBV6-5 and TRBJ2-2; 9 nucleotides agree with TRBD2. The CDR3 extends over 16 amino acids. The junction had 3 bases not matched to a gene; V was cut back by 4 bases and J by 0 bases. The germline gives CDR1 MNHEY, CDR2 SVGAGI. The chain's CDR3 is CASSLTSGTNTGELFF. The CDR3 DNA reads TGTGCCAGCAGTTTGACTAGCGGAACGAACACCGGGGAGCTGTTTTTT.